This TCR beta chain was sequenced in a study of blood T cell repertoires in COVID-19. The overall study: Researchers got acute and convalescent COVID-19 samples from the United States, Italy and Spain.

There are 16 residues in the CDR3. The V and J ends lost 1 base and 2 bases, in that order; junction bases with no gene match: 0. CDR1 and CDR2 (germline): SEHNR, FQNEAQ (reference sequence). Here immunoSEQ multiplex PCR was the method, and the copy in TCRdb shows in-frame clones only, minus some. This table has under 250,000 clones, roughly 88% appearing once. The sample taken for sequencing was PBMCs or T cells enriched from blood (not recorded which). The receptor's source is a woman aged 40 to 55 who had been exposed to COVID-19. The J gene is TRBJ2-5, the V gene TRBV7-9; TRBD2 matches at 14 bases. The CDR3 region has the DNA TGTGCCAGCAGCTTAGGACTAGCGGGAGGGCAAGAGACCCAGTACTTC. Translating gives CASSLGLAGGQETQYF.